This T cell receptor (beta chain) is drawn from a study of CD8+CD57+ T cells in acquired aplastic anemia. Background on the study: 3.2 ug was the average amount of DNA from sorted CD4+ and CD8+ cells.

Selection for sequencing was limited to patients who had shown CD8+CD57+ cell expansion by flow cytometry. Each of the patients presented with severe acquired aplastic anemia. Sampling of blood occurred while the patients had still received no therapy. General observations from the study: Sharing between patients and controls was observed for roughly 30 CD8+ CDR3 sequences.

The CDR3 extends over 15 amino acids. Trimming took 6 bases from V and 8 from J, leaving 23 bases between them. Germline V lookup: CDR1 SGHTA, CDR2 FQGNSA. Both TCR beta VDJ combination and CDR3 sequence profiling were carried out. Genomic DNA was the template for this profiling. Each CDR3 protein gets one entry after TCRdb re-called the reads with MiXCR. The sample records approximately 250,000 distinct CDR3 sequences, around 82% being singletons. As regards this clonotype: What it recognizes is unknown.

The sequencing sample was made of sorted CD4+, CD8+, or CD8+CD57+ T cells (not recorded which) from PBMCs. This receptor was taken from a human donor with aplastic anemia. The rearrangement uses TRBV7-2 and TRBJ2-7, with TRBD2 as a possible D gene (6 bases). The CDR3 coding sequence is TGTGCCAGCAGGTGGGCGGGGATGAGCGACTCGCAGCAGTACTTC. Encoded protein: CASRWAGMSDSQQYF. The full variable domain, completed using reference TRBV7-2 and TRBJ2-7, is GAGVSQSPSNKVTEKGKDVELRCDPISGHTALYWYRQSLGQGLEFLIYFQGNSAPDKSGLPSDRFSAERTGGSVSTLTIQRTQQEDSAVYLCASRWAGMSDSQQYFGPGTRLTVT.